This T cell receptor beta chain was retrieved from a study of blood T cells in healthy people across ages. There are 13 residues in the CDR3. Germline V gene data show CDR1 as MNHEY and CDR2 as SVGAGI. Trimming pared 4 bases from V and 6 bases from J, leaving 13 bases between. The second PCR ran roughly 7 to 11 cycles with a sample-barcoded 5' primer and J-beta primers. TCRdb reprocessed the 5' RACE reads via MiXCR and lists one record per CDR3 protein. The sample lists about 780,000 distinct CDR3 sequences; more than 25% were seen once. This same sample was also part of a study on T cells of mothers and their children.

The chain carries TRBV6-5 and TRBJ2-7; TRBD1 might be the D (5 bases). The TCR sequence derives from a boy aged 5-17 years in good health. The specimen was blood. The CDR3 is CASSSARTGEQYF. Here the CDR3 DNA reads TGTGCCAGCAGTTCCGCCCGTACAGGCGAGCAGTACTTC.